This TCR beta chain was retrieved from a study of T cell repertoires in cytomegalovirus infection. This clonotype was observed at least ten times. Trimming at V came to 5 bases and at J to 8 bases, leaving 7 bases not matched to a gene. The CDR3 spans 13 residues. Per the germline V gene, CDR1 is SGHTA and CDR2 is FQGTGA. TCRdb used MiXCR to reprocess the reads, holding one entry per CDR3 protein. The data contain approximately 71,000 distinct CDR3 sequences, around 3.8% of them singletons. The specimen sequenced was PBMCs. This chain connects TRBV7-3 to TRBJ1-1, with TRBD1 matching over 8 bases. This sequence was found in a human donor in good health (CMV status not recorded). Some clones in this sample may be carry-over from other donors' samples. The CDR3 protein is CASSKGQGLEAFF. In nucleotides, the CDR3 is TGTGCCAGCAGCAAAGGACAGGGATTAGAAGCTTTCTTT.